A single sample is the source of the 22 T cell receptor beta chains below, sequenced in a study of response to subunit inactivated influenza vaccine. TCRdb reprocessed the RT-PCR reads via MiXCR and lists one record per CDR3 protein. The sample has roughly 500,000 distinct CDR3 sequences, 15% to 20% seen once. The material was CD4+ T cells sorted from PBMCs, obtained less than 30 months after vaccination. The receptors were gathered from a man between 50 and 70 years old who received an inactivated influenza vaccine.

In its sample, this clonotype was seen a few times. The chain links TRBV4-1 to TRBJ2-7, with 10 positions matching TRBD2. The germline gives CDR1 MGHRA, CDR2 YSYEKL. CDR3 length: 17 amino acids. After removal of 3 bases from V and 5 bases from J, the junction contained 13 bases not matched to a gene. DNA of the CDR3: TGCGCCAGCAGCCAGGGCATGATGAAGCGGGAGGGGAACGAGCAGTACTTC. This sequence encodes CASSQGMMKREGNEQYF.

The sample holds many counts of this clonotype. This rearrangement joins TRBV5-1 to TRBJ2-3; TRBD2 might be the D (6 bases). The germline gives CDR1 SGHRS, CDR2 YFSETQ. Trimming cost V 7 bases and J 1 base, with 10 bases left between them. There are 13 residues in the CDR3. For the CDR3, the DNA is TGCGCCAGCGTTGTAGCGGGCACAGATACGCAGTATTTT. Protein sequence: CASVVAGTDTQYF.

A few counts support this clonotype. As DNA, the CDR3 is TGTGCCAGCAGTCACAACAGGGGTCTCCACGAGCAGTACTTC. Amino acids: CASSHNRGLHEQYF. The V gene is TRBV7-4, the J gene TRBJ2-7, with 7 bases that match TRBD1. This CDR3 is 14 amino acids long. Germline CDR1 SGHVT, CDR2 SQSDAQ. V dropped 6 bases and J dropped 5; count of bases not matched to a gene: 10.

This clonotype was counted many times. This sequence joins TRBV9 and TRBJ2-2; 10 bases match TRBD2. Germline trimming cut 3 bases from V and 4 bases from J; bases unmatched to any gene: 15. The CDR3 has 19 amino acids. Germline-derived CDR1 and CDR2 are SGDLS and YYNGEE. CDR3 loop: CASSAQREGEIRGTGELFF. DNA of the CDR3: TGTGCCAGCAGCGCACAGCGGGAGGGCGAAATTCGGGGCACCGGGGAGCTGTTTTTT.

This clonotype was recorded a few times. V gene TRBV28 combines with J gene TRBJ2-7; D gene ambiguous. Trimming stripped 6 bases from V and 9 bases from J, with 15 bases between. Germline V lookup: CDR1 MDHEN, CDR2 SYDVKM. The CDR3 runs to 12 residues. The CDR3 region has the DNA TGTGCCAGCAGCTCTACGAGGTTGGGGCAGTACTTC. It is translated as CASSSTRLGQYF.

The sample holds a few counts of this clonotype. This chain connects TRBV20-1 to TRBJ1-1; weak D call: TRBD1 (5 bases). The CDR3 length is 14 residues. CDR1 is DFQATT and CDR2 is SNEGSKA in the germline V gene (reference sequence). Trimming removed 6 bases at V and 2 bases at J, with 16 bases between. The CDR3 sequence: CSALSGASNTEAFF. The DNA of the CDR3 is TGCAGTGCCCTCAGTGGGGCTAGTAACACTGAAGCTTTCTTT.

Only a few counts were recorded for this clonotype. The V gene is TRBV15, the J gene TRBJ2-3, with 9 bases lining up with TRBD2. Trimming took 3 bases from V and 0 from J; bases not matched to a gene: 16. Per germline, CDR1 LNHNV and CDR2 YYDKDF (reference sequence). CDR3 length equals 20 residues. CDR3 residues: CATSRTLGTSRHPSTDTQYF. The CDR3 coding sequence is TGTGCCACCAGCAGGACCTTAGGGACTAGCCGGCATCCTAGCACAGATACGCAGTATTTT.

This clonotype came up a few times. The chain is built from TRBV10-2 and TRBJ1-1, with TRBD1 as a possible D gene (5 bases). Germline lookup yields CDR1 WSHSY and CDR2 SAAADI. This CDR3 contains 13 residues. V was cut by 6 bases and J by 3 bases, with 11 bases left in between. CDR3 DNA sequence: TGCGCCAGCAGCCTGAGAGGGGACACTGAAGCTTTCTTT. This translates into CASSLRGDTEAFF.

This clonotype was seen only a few times. The V and J genes are TRBV15 and TRBJ2-5; D gene uncertain. The CDR3 has 14 residues. Trimming removed 5 bases from V and 1 base from J, with 11 bases in between. CDR1 and CDR2 from the germline V gene are LNHNV and YYDKDF (reference sequence). The DNA of the CDR3 is TGTGCCACCAGCCCCCCCCCACCCCAAGAGACCCAGTACTTC. It yields the protein CATSPPPPQETQYF.

The CDR3 reads CASSQQGPYSNQPQHF. CDR3 nucleotides: TGTGCCAGCAGCCAACAGGGGCCGTATAGCAATCAGCCCCAGCATTTT. The gene calls are TRBV4-2 and TRBJ1-5; D is possibly TRBD1 (6 bases). Germline CDR1 and CDR2: LGHNA and YNFKEQ. This CDR3 region has 16 residues. The V end lost 2 bases, the J end lost 0 bases, and 11 bases lay between the germline ends.

The genes are TRBV5-1 and TRBJ2-1; 7 bases fit TRBD1. V lost 4 bases to trimming and J lost 6 bases; unmatched junction nucleotides: 7. Germline CDR1 and CDR2: SGHRS and YFSETQ. The CDR3 runs to 14 residues. DNA of the CDR3: TGCGCCAGCAGCCAACAGGGGCTAGGCAATGAGCAGTTCTTC. It is translated as CASSQQGLGNEQFF.

The rearrangement links TRBV9 to TRBJ1-1, with TRBD1 identical over 8 bases. Trimming took 3 bases from V and 5 from J; bases not matched to a gene: 9. CDR1 SGDLS and CDR2 YYNGEE come from the germline V gene. This CDR3 is built from 15 residues. The CDR3 loop is CASSADRAGTTEAFF. CDR3 nucleotide sequence: TGTGCCAGCAGCGCGGACAGGGCGGGCACTACTGAAGCTTTCTTT.

This clonotype was recorded a few times. V and J are TRBV6-1 and TRBJ2-6, with a weak D call TRBD2 (6 bases). Trimming shortened V by 7 bases and J by 1 base, and 8 bases separated the two germline ends. The germline V gene encodes CDR1 MNHNS and CDR2 SASEGT. The CDR3 consists of 14 residues. CDR3 sequence reads: CASTGGSGANVLTF. The CDR3 bases are TGTGCCAGCACCGGGGGTTCTGGGGCCAACGTCCTGACTTTC.

This clonotype was counted between two and nine times. The chain has TRBV6-5 and TRBJ1-1; D might be TRBD1 (5 bases). CDR1 is MNHEY, CDR2 SVGAGI, per germline. Trimming removed 0 bases from V and 5 bases from J, with 13 bases in between. The CDR3 loop spans 15 amino acids. In nucleotides, the CDR3 is TGTGCCAGCAGTTACTCGGGGCTGGTGTGGACTGAAGCTTTCTTT. It translates to CASSYSGLVWTEAFF.

The chain recombines TRBV29-1 with TRBJ2-3; unclear D gene. From germline, CDR1 is SQVTM and CDR2 ANQGSEA. This CDR3 region has 14 residues. V dropped 5 bases and J dropped 5 bases, with 17 bases sitting between them. This CDR3 reads CSVIQWMGRDTQYF. CDR3 nucleotide sequence: TGCAGCGTTATTCAGTGGATGGGAAGAGATACGCAGTATTTT.

The rearrangement joins TRBV30 to TRBJ2-3; D might be TRBD2 (6 bases). The V end lost 2 bases, the J end lost 6 bases, and 12 bases lay between the germline ends. Looked up from germline, CDR1 is GTSNPN and CDR2 is SVGIG (reference sequence). This CDR3 spans 13 amino acids. As DNA, the CDR3 is TGTGCCTGGAGTCGGGGGAGGATGGATACGCAGTATTTT. The encoded protein is CAWSRGRMDTQYF.

The chain couples TRBV7-2 to TRBJ2-5; a weak D match, TRBD2 (6 bases). Germline CDR1 is SGHTA and CDR2 is FQGNSA. Trimming cost V 2 bases and J 4 bases, with 11 bases left between them. CDR3 length equals 14 residues. CDR3 sequence (DNA): TGTGCCAGCAGCTTATGGGGGACTCGAGAGACCCAGTACTTC. This encodes CASSLWGTRETQYF.

This clonotype was seen repeatedly, ten times or more. This rearrangement joins TRBV28 to TRBJ2-7, with unresolved D. This CDR3 comprises 13 residues. Trimming shortened V by 6 bases and J by 2 bases, and 11 bases separated the two germline ends. CDR1 and CDR2 from the germline V gene are MDHEN and SYDVKM. The CDR3 protein is CASRPASTYEQYF. DNA of the CDR3: TGTGCCAGCAGGCCTGCTAGTACCTACGAGCAGTACTTC.

This clonotype was seen a few times. A junction boundary mismatches the germline segment, possibly from a read error. This chain links TRBV12-3 or TRBV12-4 with TRBJ2-7, with D maybe TRBD1 (6 bases). The CDR3 sequence is 11 residues long. The CDR3 region has the DNA TGTGCCAGCACCTTAGGACAGTACCGAAGCTTC. Translated: CASTLGQYRSF.

The chain couples TRBV5-1 to TRBJ2-5, with D possibly being TRBD1 or TRBD2 (5 bases each). The V end was cut by 0 bases, the J end by 7 bases, with 13 bases between. CDR1 is SGHRS and CDR2 is YFSETQ in the germline V gene. The CDR3 spans 14 residues. DNA of the CDR3: TGCGCCAGCAGCTTGGGGGGACGCGAAGGGACCCAGTACTTC. This translates into CASSLGGREGTQYF.

The chain couples TRBV2 to TRBJ1-1; D gene unclear. Germline CDR1 SNHLY, CDR2 FYNNEI. This CDR3 has 14 amino acids. V was shortened by 6 bases and J by 5 bases, with 16 bases between the two germline ends. The CDR3 sequence is CASRSTSRRTEAFF. The CDR3 nucleotides read TGTGCCAGCAGGTCGACATCGCGGAGGACTGAAGCTTTCTTT.

J is TRBJ2-3 and V is TRBV7-6; 11 positions agree with TRBD2. With 5 bases clipped from V and 4 bases from J, the junction kept 5 bases outside the gene matches. This CDR3 region has 15 residues. The V gene's germline CDR1 is SGHVS and CDR2 FNYEAQ. The CDR3 DNA reads as TGTGCCAGCAGCCTAACTAGCGGGGGTTCAGATACGCAGTATTTT. Translating gives CASSLTSGGSDTQYF.